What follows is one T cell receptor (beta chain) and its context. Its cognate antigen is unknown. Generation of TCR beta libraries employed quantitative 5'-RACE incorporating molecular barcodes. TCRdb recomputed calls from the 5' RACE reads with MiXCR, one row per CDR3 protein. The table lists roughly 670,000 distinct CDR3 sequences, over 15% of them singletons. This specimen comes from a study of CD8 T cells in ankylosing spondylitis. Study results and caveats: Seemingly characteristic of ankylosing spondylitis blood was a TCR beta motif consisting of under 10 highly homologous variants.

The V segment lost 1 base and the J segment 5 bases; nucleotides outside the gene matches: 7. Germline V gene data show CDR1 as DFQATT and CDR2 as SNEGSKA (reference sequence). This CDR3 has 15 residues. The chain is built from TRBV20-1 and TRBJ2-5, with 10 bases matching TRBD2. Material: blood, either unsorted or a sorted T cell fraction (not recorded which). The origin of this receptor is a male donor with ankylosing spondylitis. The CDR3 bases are TGCAGTGCTAGAGTTTCTAGCGGGAGCCGGGAGACCCAGTACTTC. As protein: CSARVSSGSRETQYF.